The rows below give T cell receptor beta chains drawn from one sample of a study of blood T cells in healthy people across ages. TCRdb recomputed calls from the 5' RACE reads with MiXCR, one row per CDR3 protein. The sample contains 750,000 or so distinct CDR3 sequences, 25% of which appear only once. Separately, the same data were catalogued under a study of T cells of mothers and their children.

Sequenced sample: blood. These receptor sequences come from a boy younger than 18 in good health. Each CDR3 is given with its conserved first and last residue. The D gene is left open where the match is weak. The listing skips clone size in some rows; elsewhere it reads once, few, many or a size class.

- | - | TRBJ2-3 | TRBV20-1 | TGCAGTGCTACCCGGAACAGGGAGGTCACAGATACGCAGTATTTT | CSATRNREVTDTQYF
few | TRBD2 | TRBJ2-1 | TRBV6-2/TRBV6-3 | TGTGCCAGCAGCCAGGGGACTAGCGGCTTCTACAATGAGCAGTTCTTC | CASSQGTSGFYNEQFF
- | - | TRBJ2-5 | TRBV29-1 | TGCAGCGGGGGTTCGTGGGACACAACCGAAGAGACCCAGTACTTC | CSGGSWDTTEETQYF
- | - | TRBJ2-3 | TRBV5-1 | TGCGCCAGCAGCTTGAGACCAGAAAGCACAGATACGCAGTATTTT | CASSLRPESTDTQYF
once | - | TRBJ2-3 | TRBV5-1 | TGCGCCAGCAGCTTGGTGCGGGGAGTGGGGACAGATACGCAGTATTTT | CASSLVRGVGTDTQYF
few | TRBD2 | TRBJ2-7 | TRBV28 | TGTGCCAGCGTAGCGGGCTACGAGCAGTACTTC | CASVAGYEQYF
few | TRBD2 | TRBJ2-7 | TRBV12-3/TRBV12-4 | TGTGCCAGCAGTCCCCGGTGGCTAGCGGGGTCCTACGAGCAGTACTTC | CASSPRWLAGSYEQYF
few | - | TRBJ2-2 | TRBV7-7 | TGTGCTAGCAGCTCACAGGGAGAGGACGGGGAGCTGTTTTTT | CASSSQGEDGELFF
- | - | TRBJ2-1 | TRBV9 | TGTGCCAGCAGCGGCCAGGGGGGCGAGCAGTTCTTC | CASSGQGGEQFF
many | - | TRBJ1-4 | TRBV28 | TGTGCCAGCAGTTTATCAAATGAAAAACTGTTTTTT | CASSLSNEKLFF
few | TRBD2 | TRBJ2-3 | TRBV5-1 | TGCGCCAGCACCCGGACTAGCGGGAGTGATACGCAGTATTTT | CASTRTSGSDTQYF
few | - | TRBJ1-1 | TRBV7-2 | TGTGCCAGCAGCCCCTCCTCGGTGGTGAACACTGAAGCTTTCTTT | CASSPSSVVNTEAFF
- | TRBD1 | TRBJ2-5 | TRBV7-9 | TGTGCCAGCAGCTTGAACAGGGGTACAGAGACCCAGTACTTC | CASSLNRGTETQYF
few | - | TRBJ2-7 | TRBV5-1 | TGCGCCAGCAGCTGGCTTCCCCCGGGACTGGAGCCTGTAATAGTCGAGCAGTACTTC | CASSWLPPGLEPVIVEQYF
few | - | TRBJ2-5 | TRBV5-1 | TGCGCCAGCAGCGAAATTGGCGGGCTACAAGAGACCCAGTACTTC | CASSEIGGLQETQYF
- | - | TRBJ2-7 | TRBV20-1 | TGCAGTGCTAGAGGGGTCGCTCACTCCTACGAGCAGTACTTC | CSARGVAHSYEQYF
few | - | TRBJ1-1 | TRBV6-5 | TGTGCCAGCACCTCAGAGACAGGCACTGAAGCTTTCTTT | CASTSETGTEAFF
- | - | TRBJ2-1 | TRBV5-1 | TGCGCCAGCAGCTTACTAAAGGGTACAGGGCACCCCTACAATGAGCAGTTCTTC | CASSLLKGTGHPYNEQFF
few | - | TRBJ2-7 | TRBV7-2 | TGTGCCAGCAGCTTAGAGGCCCAGGGGAATGCGGGGCAGTACTTC | CASSLEAQGNAGQYF